This T cell receptor beta chain originates from a study of CD8 T cells in ankylosing spondylitis. Study-wide results and caveats: The authors found the disease-linked clones to be CD8+ and relatively rare in peripheral blood. Previous work reported some of these motif variants in the synovial fluid and blood of reactive arthritis. The authors reported significant enrichment of disease-linked clones in matched ankylosing spondylitis synovial fluid. A motif of 8 or 9 highly homologous TCR beta variants was seen as apparently characteristic of ankylosing spondylitis blood.

TCRdb processed the 5' RACE reads anew with MiXCR; each CDR3 protein has one entry. The sample lists a few hundred thousand distinct CDR3 sequences; approximately 12% were seen once. This clonotype was observed many times. Its matching antigen is unknown. CDR1 is SGHDT, CDR2 YYEEEE, per germline. Trimming took off 4 bases at V and 4 bases at J, with 18 bases between the two ends. The CDR3 extends over 16 amino acids. V is TRBV5-6 and J is TRBJ2-1; tentative D call: TRBD2 (5 bases). The sequence was obtained from a male donor with ankylosing spondylitis or in good health (not recorded which). The source material was blood, either unsorted or a sorted T cell fraction (not recorded which). CDR3 nucleotides: TGTGCCAGCAGCACCTATACGGGGTCTACATACAATGAGCAGTTCTTC. Amino acid sequence: CASSTYTGSTYNEQFF.